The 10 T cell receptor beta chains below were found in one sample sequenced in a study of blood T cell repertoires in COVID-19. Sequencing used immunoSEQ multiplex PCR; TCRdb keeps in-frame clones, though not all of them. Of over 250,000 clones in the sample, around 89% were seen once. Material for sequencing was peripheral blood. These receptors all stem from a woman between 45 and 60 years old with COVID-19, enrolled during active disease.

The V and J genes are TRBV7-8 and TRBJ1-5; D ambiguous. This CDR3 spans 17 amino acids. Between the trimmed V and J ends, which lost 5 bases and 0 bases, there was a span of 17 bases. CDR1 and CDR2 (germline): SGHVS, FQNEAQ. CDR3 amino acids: CASSREAAGNSNQPQHF. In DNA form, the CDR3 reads TGTGCCAGCAGCCGAGAAGCCGCGGGGAATAGCAATCAGCCCCAGCATTTT.

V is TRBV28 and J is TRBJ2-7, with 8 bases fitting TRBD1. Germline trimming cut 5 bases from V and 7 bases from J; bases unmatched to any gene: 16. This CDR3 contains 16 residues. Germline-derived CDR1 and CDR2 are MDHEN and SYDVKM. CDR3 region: CASSLFVAGGLGEQYF. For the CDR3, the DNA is TGTGCCAGCAGTCTATTCGTGGCAGGGGGCCTGGGGGAGCAGTACTTC.

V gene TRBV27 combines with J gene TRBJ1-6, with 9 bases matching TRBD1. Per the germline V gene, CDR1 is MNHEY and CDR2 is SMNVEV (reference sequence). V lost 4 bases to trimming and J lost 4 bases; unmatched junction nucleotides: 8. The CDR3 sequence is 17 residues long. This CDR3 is CASSSPGQGSYNSPLHF. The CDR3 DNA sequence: TGTGCCAGCAGTTCCCCTGGACAGGGGAGTTATAATTCACCCCTCCACTTT.

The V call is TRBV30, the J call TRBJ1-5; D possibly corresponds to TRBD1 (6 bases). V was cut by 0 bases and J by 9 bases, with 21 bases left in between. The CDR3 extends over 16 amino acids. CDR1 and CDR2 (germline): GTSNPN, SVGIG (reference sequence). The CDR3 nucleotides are TGTGCCTGGAGTGTAGTGGGGGCAGGGTCCCTGGCGCCCCAGCATTTT. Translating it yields CAWSVVGAGSLAPQHF.

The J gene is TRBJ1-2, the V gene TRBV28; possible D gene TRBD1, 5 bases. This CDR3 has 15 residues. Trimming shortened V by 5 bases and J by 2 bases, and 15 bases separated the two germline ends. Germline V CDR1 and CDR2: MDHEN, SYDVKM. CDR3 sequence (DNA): TGTGCCAGCAGTGCTCGACAGACAGTAAACTATGGCTACACCTTC. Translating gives CASSARQTVNYGYTF.

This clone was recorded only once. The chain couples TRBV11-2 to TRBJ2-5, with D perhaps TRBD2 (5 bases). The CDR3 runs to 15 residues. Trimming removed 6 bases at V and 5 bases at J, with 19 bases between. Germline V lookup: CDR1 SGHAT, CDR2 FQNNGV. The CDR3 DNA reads TGTGCCAGCAGGTATCGGCGGGCGAGGTTGGAGACCCAGTACTTC. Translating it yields CASRYRRARLETQYF.

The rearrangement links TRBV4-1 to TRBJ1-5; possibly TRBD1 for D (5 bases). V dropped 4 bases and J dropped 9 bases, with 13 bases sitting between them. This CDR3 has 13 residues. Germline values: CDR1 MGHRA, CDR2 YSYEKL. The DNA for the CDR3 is TGCGCCAGCAGCCTTGGGGACGGGAGGCCCCAGCATTTT. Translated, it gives CASSLGDGRPQHF.

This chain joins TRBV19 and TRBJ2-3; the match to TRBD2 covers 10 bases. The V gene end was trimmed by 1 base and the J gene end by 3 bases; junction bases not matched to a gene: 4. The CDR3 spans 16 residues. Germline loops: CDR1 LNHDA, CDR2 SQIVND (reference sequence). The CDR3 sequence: CASSIGSSGGTDTQYF. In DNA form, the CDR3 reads TGTGCCAGTAGTATAGGGTCTAGCGGGGGAACAGATACGCAGTATTTT. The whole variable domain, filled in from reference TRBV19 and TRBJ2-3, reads DGGITQSPKYLFRKEGQNVTLSCEQNLNHDAMYWYRQDPGQGLRLIYYSQIVNDFQKGDIAEGYSVSREKKESFPLTVTSAQKNPTAFYLCASSIGSSGGTDTQYFGPGTRLTVL.

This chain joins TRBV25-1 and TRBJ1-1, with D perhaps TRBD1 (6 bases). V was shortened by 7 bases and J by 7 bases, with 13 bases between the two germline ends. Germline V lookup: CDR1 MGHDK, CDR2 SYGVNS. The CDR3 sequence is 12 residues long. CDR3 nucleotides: TGTGCCAGCACCTATAGGGGACATGAAGCTTTCTTT. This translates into CASTYRGHEAFF.

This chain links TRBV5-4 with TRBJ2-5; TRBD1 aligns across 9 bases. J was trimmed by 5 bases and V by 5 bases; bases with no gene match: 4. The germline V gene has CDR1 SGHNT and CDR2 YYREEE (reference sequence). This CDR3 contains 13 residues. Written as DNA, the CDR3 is TGTGCCAGCAGTACAGGGGGCAGGGAGACCCAGTACTTC. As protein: CASSTGGRETQYF.